This T cell receptor beta chain was found in a study of shared clonotypes between healthy human individuals. Notes on the study in general: In having few donors, the study represented limited genetic and exposure-history diversity. For naive CD4 cells, roughly 5% of clonotypes were shared across a few donors.

For each subset, genomic DNA was distributed in equal portions over several immunoSEQ plates. Libraries were prepared by immunoSEQ multiplex PCR; TCRdb keeps only in-frame clonotypes and omits some of them. Altogether approximately 2.3 million clones are present, approximately 95% being singletons, with the ten largest covering about 0.39%. A note on this clone: Its antigen is still unknown.

V lost 5 bases and J 7 bases, leaving 14 bases between the germline ends. The germline V gene has CDR1 SGHTA and CDR2 FQGNSA. The length of the CDR3 is 13 residues. Splitting the CD4+ cells yielded a CD45RA+ naive subset and a CD45RA-negative memory subset. Source material: naive CD4+ T cells from PBMCs. Subset of the sample: CD45RA+ positively selected. This TCR came from a man between 18 and 35 years old in good health. Some clones in this sample may be carry-over from other donors' samples. The V call is TRBV7-2, the J call TRBJ1-1, with D maybe TRBD1 (6 bases). The CDR3 loop is CASSLGTMSEAFF. Written as DNA, the CDR3 is TGTGCCAGCAGCCTGGGGACAATGAGTGAAGCTTTCTTT.